Listed below are T cell receptor beta chains from one sample, sequenced in a study of cytomegalovirus exposure and HLA in healthy donors. TCRdb's copy holds only in-frame clones and misses some; the assay was immunoSEQ multiplex PCR. The sample shows more than 150,000 clones, roughly 88% of them seen only once. Sequenced material: PBMCs. Receptor source: a girl aged 2 to 10 in good health and CMV-seropositive. Both conserved end residues are part of each CDR3. D genes are given only for firm matches. Not every row has a clone size; where given, it reads once, few, many or a size class.

j_gene,v_gene,d_gene,len,abundance,CDR3aa,CDR3nt
TRBJ2-3,TRBV19,TRBD2,16,once,CASSSGTSGSTDTQYF,TGTGCCAGTAGTAGCGGGACTAGCGGAAGCACAGATACGCAGTATTTT
TRBJ1-1,TRBV5-4,TRBD1,13,-,CASSTGQATEAFF,TGTGCCAGCAGCACCGGACAGGCCACTGAAGCTTTCTTT
TRBJ1-2,TRBV4-1,TRBD1,16,-,CASSQETGLWISGYTF,TGCGCCAGCAGCCAAGAGACAGGGTTGTGGATAAGTGGCTACACCTTC
TRBJ2-5,TRBV11-2,-,11,-,CASSPQETQYF,TGTGCCAGCAGCCCTCAAGAGACCCAGTACTTC
TRBJ1-1,TRBV7-9,-,16,-,CASSPQHGAGGTEAFF,TGTGCCAGCAGCCCCCAACACGGAGCGGGAGGAACTGAAGCTTTCTTT
TRBJ2-3,TRBV5-4,TRBD1,14,-,CASSFGQVTDTQYF,TGTGCCAGCAGCTTCGGACAGGTCACAGATACGCAGTATTTT
TRBJ2-1,TRBV27,TRBD2,15,-,CASSLRGGGYNEQFF,TGTGCCAGCAGTTTACGCGGGGGGGGCTACAATGAGCAGTTCTTC
TRBJ2-1,TRBV19,TRBD2,16,-,CASSAQAGGQNNEQFF,TGTGCCAGTAGTGCACAAGCGGGAGGGCAGAACAATGAGCAGTTCTTC
TRBJ2-3,TRBV6-5,TRBD2,16,-,CASSSGLAGTPSTQYF,TGTGCCAGCAGTTCAGGACTAGCGGGAACCCCCTCGACGCAGTATTTT
TRBJ2-1,TRBV4-2,-,15,-,CASSLDRGGYNEQFF,TGTGCCAGCAGCCTCGATAGGGGGGGATACAATGAGCAGTTCTTC
TRBJ1-2,TRBV5-4,TRBD1,13,-,CASSLQGAGGYTF,TGTGCCAGCAGCTTGCAGGGGGCTGGAGGCTACACCTTC
TRBJ2-3,TRBV5-1,TRBD1,15,-,CASSFGDSITDTQYF,TGCGCCAGCAGTTTTGGGGACAGCATCACAGATACGCAGTATTTT
TRBJ1-6,TRBV6-5,-,13,-,CATSREYNSPLHF,TGTGCCACCAGCAGGGAATATAATTCACCCCTCCACTTT
TRBJ1-2,TRBV7-9,-,15,-,CASSLDRDFVYGYTF,TGTGCCAGCAGCTTAGATCGGGATTTTGTCTATGGCTACACCTTC
TRBJ1-5,TRBV10-3,-,13,-,CAISEMGPQPQHF,TGTGCCATCAGTGAGATGGGGCCGCAGCCCCAGCATTTT
TRBJ2-3,TRBV4-1,-,14,-,CASSPGLQQDTQYF,TGCGCCAGCAGCCCTGGACTGCAACAAGATACGCAGTATTTT
TRBJ1-1,TRBV15,TRBD1,13,-,CATGLDRGTEAFF,TGTGCCACCGGGTTAGACAGGGGAACTGAAGCTTTCTTT
TRBJ2-3,TRBV5-1,-,14,once,CASRLADYTDTQYF,TGCGCCAGCCGTCTAGCCGACTACACAGATACGCAGTATTTT
TRBJ2-1,TRBV5-1,TRBD2,17,-,CASSFPGLAGGYNEQFF,TGCGCCAGCAGCTTTCCGGGACTAGCGGGAGGTTACAATGAGCAGTTCTTC
TRBJ1-2,TRBV6-1,TRBD1,11,-,CASTRGLGYTF,TGTGCCAGTACGAGGGGGCTTGGCTACACCTTC
TRBJ1-5,TRBV5-8,-,13,-,CASSSGWRMPQHF,TGTGCCAGCAGCTCCGGTTGGAGAATGCCCCAGCATTTT
TRBJ2-7,TRBV6-6,-,15,few,CASSYSATESYEQYF,TGTGCCAGCAGTTACTCAGCGACAGAGTCCTACGAGCAGTACTTC
TRBJ2-1,TRBV30,TRBD1,19,-,CAWSDVEDRGRGSTGEQFF,TGTGCCTGGAGTGATGTTGAGGACAGGGGGCGCGGTTCGACGGGTGAGCAGTTCTTC
TRBJ1-5,TRBV30,-,14,few,CAWSLLNSNQPQHF,TGTGCCTGGAGTCTCCTAAATAGCAATCAGCCCCAGCATTTT
TRBJ2-7,TRBV19,TRBD1,15,-,CATLGERQGRYEQYF,TGTGCCACCTTAGGGGAAAGACAGGGGAGGTACGAGCAGTACTTC
TRBJ1-1,TRBV27,TRBD1,18,few,CASTHFYGQGTGLAEAFF,TGTGCCAGCACCCATTTTTACGGACAGGGTACTGGTTTAGCTGAAGCTTTCTTT
TRBJ2-5,TRBV21-1,-,18,-,CASSKGGGGRARKETQYF,TGTGCCAGTAGCAAAGGGGGAGGCGGGAGGGCCAGGAAAGAGACCCAGTACTTC
TRBJ2-7,TRBV4-2,-,14,-,CASSPGGQTYEQYF,TGTGCCAGCAGCCCCGGCGGACAGACCTACGAGCAGTACTTC
TRBJ2-7,TRBV12-5,TRBD1,13,few,CASGWDRGREQYF,TGTGCTAGTGGTTGGGACAGGGGGCGCGAGCAGTACTTC
TRBJ2-2,TRBV25-1,TRBD1,14,-,CASRSTGGTGELFF,TGTGCCAGCAGATCGACAGGGGGCACCGGGGAGCTGTTTTTT
TRBJ2-3,TRBV25-1,-,14,-,CASRTRGDTDTQYF,TGTGCCAGCAGGACTCGGGGAGACACAGATACGCAGTATTTT
TRBJ2-5,TRBV7-9,TRBD2,14,-,CASSRTSGEETQYF,TGTGCCAGCAGCCGGACTAGCGGGGAAGAGACCCAGTACTTC
TRBJ2-7,TRBV27,-,13,-,CASSSFSGYEQYF,TGTGCCAGCAGTTCCTTCTCCGGCTACGAGCAGTACTTC
TRBJ1-2,TRBV5-4,TRBD1,17,-,CASSPVGTGNRPYGYTF,TGTGCCAGCAGCCCTGTCGGGACAGGGAACCGACCGTATGGCTACACCTTC
TRBJ2-5,TRBV9,TRBD2,17,few,CASSPGPSGRRAETQYF,TGTGCCAGCAGTCCGGGGCCTAGCGGGAGAAGGGCAGAGACCCAGTACTTC
TRBJ2-1,TRBV9,-,16,-,CASSVPSRLGANEQFF,TGTGCCAGCAGCGTGCCGTCCAGACTAGGGGCGAATGAGCAGTTCTTC
TRBJ1-4,TRBV27,-,13,-,CASSVQGTEKLFF,TGTGCCAGCAGTGTACAGGGTACGGAAAAACTGTTTTTT
TRBJ2-1,TRBV6-5,-,15,-,CASSRGGTMGGEQFF,TGTGCCAGCAGCCGCGGCGGGACGATGGGTGGTGAGCAGTTCTTC
TRBJ1-4,TRBV28,TRBD1,15,few,CASRLGTVPNEKLFF,TGTGCCAGCAGGCTAGGGACAGTACCGAATGAAAAACTGTTTTTT
TRBJ1-5,TRBV30,TRBD1,15,-,CASTGQGYSNQPQHF,TGTGCCTCAACGGGACAGGGATATAGCAATCAGCCCCAGCATTTT
TRBJ2-1,TRBV5-4,TRBD2,19,-,CASSSTPSASGRPNNEQFF,TGTGCCAGCAGCTCGACCCCTTCGGCTAGCGGGAGGCCAAATAATGAGCAGTTCTTC
TRBJ2-5,TRBV19,-,16,-,CASTSPGLAGQETQYF,TGTGCCAGTACCTCACCCGGGCTCGCGGGCCAAGAGACCCAGTACTTC
TRBJ1-2,TRBV19,-,13,once,CASSIDSFDGYTF,TGTGCCAGTAGTATAGACAGTTTTGATGGCTACACCTTC
TRBJ2-1,TRBV19,TRBD1,17,-,CASSPARGQGAHNEQFF,TGTGCCAGTAGTCCCGCACGCGGACAGGGTGCCCACAATGAGCAGTTCTTC
TRBJ2-1,TRBV7-9,-,15,-,CASSLNTGIYNEQFF,TGTGCCAGCAGCTTGAATACAGGGATATACAATGAGCAGTTCTTC
TRBJ2-7,TRBV18,TRBD1,14,-,CASSKGQGSGEQYF,TGTGCCAGCTCAAAGGGACAGGGGAGTGGTGAGCAGTACTTC
TRBJ2-5,TRBV10-3,TRBD2,13,-,CAIGLSGSETQYF,TGTGCCATCGGGCTTAGCGGGAGTGAGACCCAGTACTTC
TRBJ1-1,TRBV7-3,TRBD1,16,-,CASSTTPDRGLTEAFF,TGTGCCAGCAGCACAACGCCGGACAGGGGGCTCACTGAAGCTTTCTTT
TRBJ1-1,TRBV2,TRBD1,14,once,CASSNLQGNTEAFF,TGTGCCAGCAGCAATCTACAGGGGAACACCGAAGCTTTCTTT
TRBJ2-5,TRBV7-3,TRBD1,15,-,CASSPRTGKEETQYF,TGTGCCAGCAGCCCAAGGACAGGGAAGGAAGAGACCCAGTACTTC
TRBJ2-5,TRBV13,-,15,-,CASSFFHPERETQYF,TGTGCCAGCAGCTTCTTCCACCCCGAGCGGGAGACCCAGTACTTC
TRBJ2-7,TRBV5-1,-,13,-,CASSLGQPIEQYF,TGCGCCAGCAGCTTGGGACAGCCGATAGAGCAGTACTTC
TRBJ2-1,TRBV27,-,14,-,CASSQRDYYNEQFF,TGTGCCAGCTCACAACGAGACTACTACAATGAGCAGTTCTTC
TRBJ2-1,TRBV9,-,16,-,CASSVGPAGAYNEQFF,TGTGCCAGCAGCGTAGGTCCAGCGGGCGCCTACAATGAGCAGTTCTTC
TRBJ2-3,TRBV28,-,16,-,CASSTPSGSVPDTQYF,TGTGCCAGCAGCACCCCGTCCGGGAGCGTGCCAGATACGCAGTATTTT
TRBJ2-1,TRBV27,-,16,-,CASSLLRGLGANEQFF,TGTGCCAGCAGTTTATTGAGGGGGTTGGGGGCGAATGAGCAGTTCTTC
TRBJ1-5,TRBV6-1,-,16,-,CASSASSQAGGQPQHF,TGTGCCAGCAGTGCCTCTTCCCAGGCAGGAGGCCAGCCCCAGCATTTT
TRBJ1-1,TRBV11-1,TRBD1,16,-,CASSLTGGSMGTEAFF,TGTGCCAGCAGCTTAACAGGGGGCTCGATGGGCACTGAAGCTTTCTTT
TRBJ1-5,TRBV11-2,-,15,-,CASSQDGQANQPQHF,TGTGCCAGCAGCCAAGACGGACAAGCTAATCAGCCCCAGCATTTT
TRBJ2-1,TRBV4-1,TRBD2,16,-,CASSPSPLAGTGEQFF,TGCGCCAGCAGCCCGTCCCCACTAGCGGGAACGGGTGAGCAGTTCTTC